These 26 T cell receptor beta chains came from one sample sequenced in a study of T cells expressing NK-cell markers. TCRdb re-called the 5' RACE reads; one entry per CDR3 protein, DNA not given. The data show approximately 550,000 distinct CDR3 sequences, and the top ten clones hold around 4%. Specimen: blood T cells: a sorted CD56 or NKG2C T cell subset, CD4+ or CD8+ T cells, or bulk PBMC T cells (not recorded which). These receptor sequences come from a man between 18 and 35 years old in good health.

The chain joins TRBV12-3 or TRBV12-4 to TRBJ2-1. The CDR3 runs to 15 residues. This chain's CDR3 is CASSLGAGVYNEQFF.

CDR3 loop: CASSSLPGTNNEQFF. The chain couples TRBV7-3 to TRBJ2-1; lacking DNA, the TRBD2 call made by TCRdb goes unchecked. This CDR3 is 15 amino acids long. The V gene's germline CDR1 is SGHTA and CDR2 FQGTGA.

The chain carries TRBV7-8 and TRBJ1-1; TCRdb proposes TRBD1, but this gene call is untestable without DNA. Per the germline V gene, CDR1 is SGHVS and CDR2 is FQNEAQ. The CDR3 loop spans 13 amino acids. CDR3 protein: CASSITGNTEAFF. The variable domain in full, completed from reference TRBV7-8 and TRBJ1-1, reads GAGVSQSPRYKVAKRGQDVALRCDPISGHVSLFWYQQALGQGPEFLTYFQNEAQLDKSGLPSDRFFAERPEGSVSTLKIQRTQQEDSAVYLCASSITGNTEAFFGQGTRLTVV.

J is TRBJ2-7 and V is TRBV13; the TRBD2 assignment by TCRdb is unverifiable without DNA. Per germline, CDR1 PRHDT and CDR2 FYEKMQ (reference sequence). This CDR3 comprises 15 residues. The CDR3 region is CASSFGGRAQYEQYF.

The J gene is TRBJ2-1, the V gene TRBV7-3; TCRdb's D gene call, TRBD2, goes unchecked for lack of DNA. Per the germline V gene, CDR1 is SGHTA and CDR2 is FQGTGA. The CDR3 is 18 amino acids. CDR3 region: CASSIFSGGSLSYNEQFF.

The chain couples TRBV28 to TRBJ2-5; TCRdb names TRBD2, which stays unverified in the absence of DNA. The CDR3 covers 15 residues. CDR1 is MDHEN, CDR2 SYDVKM, per germline. The CDR3 region is CASSLGLGLQETQYF. The full variable domain, rest sourced from reference TRBV28 and TRBJ2-5, is DVKVTQSSRYLVKRTGEKVFLECVQDMDHENMFWYRQDPGLGLRLIYFSYDVKMKEKGDIPEGYSVSREKKERFSLILESASTNQTSMYLCASSLGLGLQETQYFGPGTRLLVL.

V is TRBV15 and J is TRBJ1-2. The CDR3 is 14 amino acids. Germline loops: CDR1 LNHNV, CDR2 YYDKDF (reference sequence). The CDR3 sequence: CATSPSQGGYGYTF.

This rearrangement joins TRBV7-9 to TRBJ1-4. Germline CDR1 is SEHNR and CDR2 is FQNEAQ (reference sequence). The CDR3 has 15 amino acids. The CDR3 reads CASQPGGLGNEKLFF. Based on the CDR3 plus reference TRBV7-9 and TRBJ1-4, the full variable domain is DTGVSQNPRHKITKRGQNVTFRCDPISEHNRLYWYRQTLGQGPEFLTYFQNEAQLEKSRLLSDRFSAERPKGSFSTLEIQRTEQGDSAMYLCASQPGGLGNEKLFFGSGTQLSVL.

The chain joins TRBV28 to TRBJ1-2. Germline lookup yields CDR1 MDHEN and CDR2 SYDVKM. The CDR3 covers 15 residues. The CDR3 here is CASRLVGRSTLGYTF.

The chain employs TRBV7-2 and TRBJ2-6. CDR1 is SGHTA and CDR2 is FQGNSA in the germline V gene. The CDR3 is 16 amino acids. The CDR3 reads CASSLSASRGANVLTF.

The genes are TRBV12-5 and TRBJ2-1; checking the TCRdb D call of TRBD2 is not possible without DNA. The CDR3 loop spans 15 amino acids. Germline-derived CDR1 and CDR2 are LGHNT and FRNRAP. CDR3 amino acids: CASAVGTSHRMEQFF.

The CDR3 region is CAWRNWPSTDTTDTQYF. The V and J genes are TRBV30 and TRBJ2-3; checking the TCRdb D call of TRBD2 is not possible without DNA. From germline, CDR1 is GTSNPN and CDR2 SVGIG (reference sequence). This CDR3 is built from 17 residues.

The rearrangement uses TRBV19 and TRBJ2-3; TCRdb's D gene call, TRBD2, goes unchecked for lack of DNA. CDR3 length equals 13 residues. Germline values: CDR1 LNHDA, CDR2 SQIVND (reference sequence). The CDR3 is CASSIDWEGTQYF.

The chain combines TRBV7-9 with TRBJ2-3; without DNA, the TCRdb call of TRBD1 cannot be checked. CDR1 is SEHNR, CDR2 FQNEAQ, per germline (reference sequence). The CDR3 is 13 residues long. The CDR3 sequence is CASQGGATDTQYF.

The chain recombines TRBV7-6 with TRBJ2-1; TCRdb names TRBD2, which stays unverified in the absence of DNA. This CDR3 has 14 amino acids. CDR1 is SGHVS and CDR2 is FNYEAQ in the germline V gene. CDR3 region: CASSPSGGFGEQFF.

The chain uses TRBV6-2 or TRBV6-3 and TRBJ1-5. Germline loops: CDR1 MNHEY, CDR2 SVGEGT. CDR3 length: 17 residues. This CDR3 reads CASSYSWRGHSNQPQHF.

V usage is TRBV11-2 and J usage is TRBJ2-5; TCRdb designates TRBD1, a call that cannot be tested without DNA. The CDR3 is made up of 17 amino acids. CDR1 and CDR2 (germline): SGHAT, FQNNGV. The CDR3 sequence is CASSLRGGTNLQETQYF.

The CDR3 here is CSVPQNGELFF. This chain joins TRBV29-1 and TRBJ2-2; TCRdb returns TRBD1, unconfirmable since there is no DNA. CDR3 size: 11 residues. The germline CDR1 and CDR2 sequences are SQVTM and ANQGSEA.

The genes are TRBV4-2 and TRBJ2-1. Germline assignment: CDR1 LGHNA and CDR2 YNFKEQ. The CDR3 length is 15 residues. The CDR3 sequence: CASSQVLGLNNEQFF.

The genes are TRBV12-3 or TRBV12-4 and TRBJ2-1; TCRdb's D call of TRBD1 is untestable without DNA. This CDR3 has 13 residues. The CDR3 reads CASAGTAYNEQFF.

This chain links TRBV7-9 with TRBJ1-5; as DNA is missing, the TRBD1 call by TCRdb cannot be tested. Germline loops: CDR1 SEHNR, CDR2 FQNEAQ (reference sequence). The CDR3 contains 17 residues. CDR3 sequence reads: CASSYSTGTGGNQPQHF.

The chain uses TRBV27 and TRBJ2-1; TCRdb gives TRBD1 as the D gene, but with no DNA this cannot be confirmed. There are 14 residues in the CDR3. Germline V gene sequence: CDR1 MNHEY, CDR2 SMNVEV (reference sequence). This CDR3 is CASSFPGGNNEQFF.

V and J are TRBV19 and TRBJ1-2; TCRdb's D gene call, TRBD1, goes unchecked for lack of DNA. The CDR3 length is 14 residues. Germline V lookup: CDR1 LNHDA, CDR2 SQIVND (reference sequence). CDR3 sequence reads: CASYLTGGQGGYTF.

The chain uses TRBV5-1 and TRBJ2-7; TCRdb's D call, TRBD1, is unchecked because there is no DNA. Germline lookup yields CDR1 SGHRS and CDR2 YFSETQ. The CDR3 has 13 residues. The CDR3 sequence is CASSLDRGFEQYF. The whole variable domain, remainder taken from reference TRBV5-1 and TRBJ2-7, is KAGVTQTPRYLIKTRGQQVTLSCSPISGHRSVSWYQQTPGQGLQFLFEYFSETQRNKGNFPGRFSGRQFSNSRSEMNVSTLELGDSALYLCASSLDRGFEQYFGPGTRLTVT.

The chain links TRBV20-1 to TRBJ1-1; TCRdb names TRBD1, which stays unverified in the absence of DNA. The germline CDR1 and CDR2 sequences are DFQATT and SNEGSKA (reference sequence). This CDR3 has 16 residues. CDR3 region: CSATQNYTGKNTEAFF.

The chain links TRBV12-3 or TRBV12-4 to TRBJ1-6. The CDR3 extends over 13 amino acids. CDR3 loop: CASSAINNSPLHF.